This TCR beta chain was captured in a study of cytomegalovirus exposure and HLA in healthy donors. Some clones are missing from TCRdb's copy, which holds only in-frame ones; the method was immunoSEQ multiplex PCR. The table has tens of thousands of clones, approximately 95% seen once. V shed 1 base, J shed 6 bases, and the junction held 6 bases outside the gene matches. This CDR3 spans 16 amino acids. CDR1 is SGHAT and CDR2 is FQNNGV in the germline V gene. This TCR was recovered from a man aged 18 to 29 in good health and CMV-seropositive. The chain links TRBV11-2 to TRBJ2-1; TRBD2 agrees at 10 bases. Sequenced material: PBMCs. The CDR3 coding sequence is TGTGCCAGCAGCTTAGCACATAGCGGGGGGATCAATGAGCAGTTCTTC. Translated: CASSLAHSGGINEQFF.